The rows below give T cell receptor beta chains drawn from one sample of a study of T cells in Graves' hyperthyroidism and ophthalmopathy. TCRdb re-called the multiplex PCR reads with MiXCR, one entry per CDR3 protein. Of approximately 690,000 distinct CDR3 sequences listed, 20% are singletons. The sample comprised blood. The receptors shown here come from a man between 25 and 39 years old with Graves' ophthalmopathy. CDR3s include the opening cysteine and the closing phenylalanine or tryptophan.

V gene: TRBV6-5
J gene: TRBJ1-3
CDR3 protein: CASSYSRGSGSTIYF

V gene: TRBV7-9
J gene: TRBJ1-2
CDR3 protein: CASGGDRGNYGYTF

V gene: TRBV6-1
J gene: TRBJ1-5
CDR3 protein: CATQLSTDQPQHF

V gene: TRBV2
J gene: TRBJ2-1
CDR3 protein: CASEGLAGDSEQFF

V gene: TRBV19
J gene: TRBJ1-2
CDR3 protein: CASTPAREWLGYGYTF

V gene: TRBV28
J gene: TRBJ2-4
CDR3 protein: CASPHHGDLAKNIQYF

V gene: TRBV11-2
J gene: TRBJ2-2
CDR3 protein: CASSSWTSGTVGELFF

V gene: TRBV14
J gene: TRBJ2-2
CDR3 protein: CASSQDEGGAFIGELFF

V gene: TRBV29-1
J gene: TRBJ2-3
CDR3 protein: CSVVMRVDTQYF

V gene: TRBV30
J gene: TRBJ2-7
CDR3 protein: CAWTPREGSEQYF

V gene: TRBV3-1
J gene: TRBJ2-4
CDR3 protein: CAGSQALGQLAKNIQYF

V gene: TRBV7-9
J gene: TRBJ2-7
CDR3 protein: CASSPPDYEQYF

V gene: TRBV29-1
J gene: TRBJ2-3
CDR3 protein: CSVEGGLAEDTQYF

V gene: TRBV28
J gene: TRBJ1-1
CDR3 protein: CASLDANTEAFF

V gene: TRBV7-9
J gene: TRBJ2-1
CDR3 protein: CASSLGSGLANEQFF

V gene: TRBV28
J gene: TRBJ2-7
CDR3 protein: CASSLTTEISYEQYF

V gene: TRBV19
J gene: TRBJ2-1
CDR3 protein: CASSIGQGGWNEQFF

V gene: TRBV2
J gene: TRBJ2-2
CDR3 protein: CASRRTTSGTGELFF

V gene: TRBV29-1
J gene: TRBJ2-5
CDR3 protein: CSVVQGQETQYF

V gene: TRBV5-1
J gene: TRBJ2-1
CDR3 protein: CASSFGQGFGNEQFF

V gene: TRBV20-1
J gene: TRBJ2-3
CDR3 protein: CSSGSLTDTQYF

V gene: TRBV28
J gene: TRBJ2-7
CDR3 protein: CASSFLADPGEQYF

V gene: TRBV28
J gene: TRBJ1-1
CDR3 protein: CASSRDRVGTEAFF

V gene: TRBV7-2
J gene: TRBJ2-1
CDR3 protein: CATAQSSYNEQFF

V gene: TRBV2
J gene: TRBJ1-1
CDR3 protein: CASKDPGQPRALNTEAFF

V gene: TRBV10-3
J gene: TRBJ2-1
CDR3 protein: CAISEGLSSYNEQFF

V gene: TRBV12-3/TRBV12-4
J gene: TRBJ1-1
CDR3 protein: CASSLGGLTEAFF

V gene: TRBV30
J gene: TRBJ2-7
CDR3 protein: CAWSPSSGLSYEQYF

V gene: TRBV6-2/TRBV6-3
J gene: TRBJ2-7
CDR3 protein: CASSYLLGEQYF

V gene: TRBV13
J gene: TRBJ2-3
CDR3 protein: CASTEGPEDTQYF

V gene: TRBV30
J gene: TRBJ2-1
CDR3 protein: CAWSPVAGYVNEQFF

V gene: TRBV4-2
J gene: TRBJ2-3
CDR3 protein: CASSQVGRGLLDTQYF

V gene: TRBV3-1
J gene: TRBJ2-7
CDR3 protein: CASSQFDREGEQYF

V gene: TRBV20-1
J gene: TRBJ2-2
CDR3 protein: CSARRVGTGELFF

V gene: TRBV3-1
J gene: TRBJ2-1
CDR3 protein: CASSQDEETSYYNEQFF

V gene: TRBV5-1
J gene: TRBJ2-2
CDR3 protein: CASMLIGAGELFF

V gene: TRBV6-1
J gene: TRBJ1-4
CDR3 protein: CASSGFGIGFNEKLFF

V gene: TRBV5-1
J gene: TRBJ2-3
CDR3 protein: CASSSWGGSTDTQYF

V gene: TRBV11-2
J gene: TRBJ1-6
CDR3 protein: CASSLGADLGSPLHF

V gene: TRBV20-1
J gene: TRBJ2-1
CDR3 protein: CSARDALMRGSSYNEQFF

V gene: TRBV28
J gene: TRBJ2-2
CDR3 protein: CASSLIRATGELFF

V gene: TRBV28
J gene: TRBJ1-2
CDR3 protein: CASSTSGTLSFYGYTF

V gene: TRBV6-1
J gene: TRBJ1-3
CDR3 protein: CASSDRRATLGNTIYF

V gene: TRBV15
J gene: TRBJ1-2
CDR3 protein: CATSTRQGGHYGYTF

V gene: TRBV7-9
J gene: TRBJ1-4
CDR3 protein: CASSRTRLSLKEKLFF

V gene: TRBV7-8
J gene: TRBJ2-7
CDR3 protein: CASSLTSYDEQYF

V gene: TRBV9
J gene: TRBJ2-5
CDR3 protein: CASSPPGLADQETQYF

V gene: TRBV7-9
J gene: TRBJ2-6
CDR3 protein: CASSQQGAGGANVLTF

V gene: TRBV2
J gene: TRBJ2-4
CDR3 protein: CASSVVVLSKNIQYF

V gene: TRBV20-1
J gene: TRBJ2-3
CDR3 protein: CSAMSSGSSDTQYF

V gene: TRBV27
J gene: TRBJ1-1
CDR3 protein: CASSLGRAWAEAFF

V gene: TRBV20-1
J gene: TRBJ1-2
CDR3 protein: CSARDMDTYGYTF

V gene: TRBV6-1
J gene: TRBJ2-7
CDR3 protein: CASTQGTSGYEQYF